These 29 T cell receptor beta chains were sequenced from one sample in a study of cytomegalovirus exposure and HLA in healthy donors. With 60 Vbeta and 13 Jbeta primers, the PCR was carried out. The repertoire was sequenced with immunoSEQ multiplex PCR; TCRdb's copy has only in-frame clones and lacks some. In the table there are 100,000 or so clones, about 76% of which are singletons. The sequenced sample was PBMCs. All receptors come from a woman aged 40 to 49 in good health and CMV-seropositive.

This clone has only a few counts. V is TRBV6-1 and J is TRBJ2-3; 9 positions agree with TRBD2. The J segment lost 4 bases and the V segment lost 3 bases, leaving 8 bases of the junction unmatched. The CDR3 contains 16 residues. Germline V gives CDR1 MNHNS, CDR2 SASEGT. CDR3 protein: CASSERGGVSPDTQYF. The CDR3 DNA follows: TGTGCCAGCAGTGAGCGGGGGGGCGTTTCCCCAGATACGCAGTATTTT.

The chain recombines TRBV4-1 with TRBJ1-6; D remains unclear. The CDR3 runs 14 residues. The V gene lost 1 base and the J gene lost 7 bases, with 8 bases spanning the gap. Germline loops: CDR1 MGHRA, CDR2 YSYEKL. The CDR3 here is CASSQGLENSPLHF. DNA of the CDR3: TGCGCCAGCAGCCAAGGGTTAGAGAATTCACCCCTCCACTTT.

The genes are TRBV25-1 and TRBJ1-2; D gene ambiguous. The CDR3 runs 17 residues. V lost 2 bases, J lost 5 bases, and 21 bases lay in between. Germline CDR1 MGHDK, CDR2 SYGVNS. CDR3 sequence reads: CASSEIGGRPTSYGYTF. The CDR3 DNA reads as TGTGCCAGCAGTGAAATTGGAGGGCGGCCCACCTCTTATGGCTACACCTTC.

The rearrangement joins TRBV7-6 to TRBJ2-5; D might be TRBD1 (6 bases). The CDR3 totals 14 residues. CDR1 and CDR2 (germline): SGHVS, FNYEAQ. V was pared by 0 bases and J by 4 bases, with 9 bases between. This chain's CDR3 is CASSLAGARETQYF. The CDR3 bases are TGTGCCAGCAGCTTAGCGGGGGCGCGAGAGACCCAGTACTTC. The full variable domain, completed using reference TRBV7-6 and TRBJ2-5, is GAGVSQSPRYKVTKRGQDVALRCDPISGHVSLYWYRQALGQGPEFLTYFNYEAQQDKSGLPNDRFSAERPEGSISTLTIQRTEQRDSAMYRCASSLAGARETQYFGPGTRLLVL.

Here the CDR3 reads CSVDSGQGAGDTQYF. DNA for the CDR3: TGCAGCGTTGACTCGGGACAGGGGGCAGGAGATACGCAGTATTTT. V gene TRBV29-1 combines with J gene TRBJ2-3, with 12 bases identical to TRBD1. Per germline, CDR1 SQVTM and CDR2 ANQGSEA. This CDR3 has 15 amino acids. V lost 3 bases and J lost 5; bases outside the gene matches: 6.

The V call is TRBV10-3, the J call TRBJ2-5, with TRBD2 identical over 11 bases. Germline assignment: CDR1 ENHRY and CDR2 SYGVKD. This CDR3 has 15 residues. Unmatched junction bases numbered 3, after V lost 6 bases and J lost 0 bases. The CDR3 DNA reads TGTGCCATCAGAACTAGCGGGGGCGACCAAGAGACCCAGTACTTC. This sequence encodes CAIRTSGGDQETQYF.

The V gene is TRBV27, the J gene TRBJ1-6; D uncertain. CDR3 length equals 14 residues. Deletions cut 3 bases from V and 5 bases from J, with 8 bases between. Germline-derived CDR1 and CDR2 are MNHEY and SMNVEV (reference sequence). CDR3 bases: TGTGCCAGCAGTTTTTTCCCAGATAATTCACCCCTCCACTTT. Encoded protein: CASSFFPDNSPLHF.

This clone was seen more than once but under ten times. V is TRBV7-2 and J is TRBJ2-1, with 7 bases identical to TRBD1. The CDR3 totals 13 residues. The J segment lost 12 bases and the V segment lost 4 bases, leaving 9 bases of the junction unmatched. The V gene's germline CDR1 is SGHTA and CDR2 FQGNSA. The CDR3 region is CASSYTGVPRQFF. The CDR3 DNA reads TGTGCCAGCAGCTACACAGGGGTCCCCCGGCAGTTCTTC.

This clone was seen a single time. The rearrangement uses TRBV5-4 and TRBJ2-7; the D gene is possibly TRBD1 (5 bases). This CDR3 contains 13 residues. Trimming shortened V by 0 bases and J by 7 bases, and 11 bases separated the two germline ends. CDR1 and CDR2 from the germline V gene are SGHNT and YYREEE (reference sequence). CDR3 bases: TGTGCCAGCAGCTTGGACAGGCTCGGAGAGCAGTACTTC. It is translated as CASSLDRLGEQYF.

The J gene is TRBJ2-5, the V gene TRBV5-1, with 7 bases matching TRBD2. J was trimmed by 4 bases and V by 4 bases; bases with no gene match: 7. The length of the CDR3 is 14 residues. Looked up from germline, CDR1 is SGHRS and CDR2 is YFSETQ. In DNA, the CDR3 is TGCGCCAGCAGCCTAGGACGCGGGGGAGAGACCCAGTACTTC. This translates into CASSLGRGGETQYF.

V usage is TRBV6-1 and J usage is TRBJ1-5, with D perhaps TRBD1 (5 bases). Trimming pared 0 bases from V and 6 bases from J, leaving 18 bases between. Germline V lookup: CDR1 MNHNS, CDR2 SASEGT. The CDR3 consists of 17 residues. This CDR3 reads CASSEAQWMDIGQPQHF. The CDR3 DNA is TGTGCCAGCAGTGAAGCGCAGTGGATGGACATCGGTCAGCCCCAGCATTTT.

The CDR3 DNA reads as TGTGCCAGCAGCTTGGGACAGTTATACAATGAGCAGTTCTTC. This translates into CASSLGQLYNEQFF. The chain uses TRBV5-5 and TRBJ2-1; tentative D call: TRBD1 (5 bases). CDR1 is SGHKS and CDR2 is YYEKEE in the germline V gene (reference sequence). The CDR3 totals 14 residues. The germline V and J ends were trimmed by 0 bases and 4 bases, with 8 bases remaining between them.

V gene TRBV30 combines with J gene TRBJ1-6; 7 bases fit TRBD1. The V segment lost 5 bases and the J segment 6 bases; nucleotides outside the gene matches: 4. The CDR3 extends over 13 amino acids. Per the germline V gene, CDR1 is GTSNPN and CDR2 is SVGIG (reference sequence). CDR3: CAWFRGSNSPLHF. The CDR3 nucleotides read TGTGCCTGGTTCAGGGGGAGTAATTCACCCCTCCACTTT.

This clone appeared a few times. The V call is TRBV5-4, the J call TRBJ2-5, with TRBD2 matching over 9 bases. With 4 bases clipped from V and 3 bases from J, the junction kept 7 bases outside the gene matches. The CDR3 is 15 residues long. Germline V gives CDR1 SGHNT, CDR2 YYREEE (reference sequence). CDR3 DNA: TGTGCCAGCAGCGCCCTGACTAGCGGAGAAGAGACCCAGTACTTC. Its translation: CASSALTSGEETQYF.

The chain recombines TRBV12-5 with TRBJ2-5, with D perhaps matching TRBD1 (6 bases). CDR1 is LGHNT, CDR2 FRNRAP, per germline. Trimming shortened V by 4 bases and J by 2 bases, and 14 bases separated the two germline ends. The CDR3 loop spans 15 amino acids. The CDR3 loop is CASGSQGRGQETQYF. CDR3 bases: TGTGCTAGTGGTTCCCAGGGGCGAGGTCAAGAGACCCAGTACTTC.

The chain recombines TRBV7-2 with TRBJ2-7; 7 nucleotides match TRBD2. Trimming cost V 1 base and J 5 bases; bases outside gene matches: 5. Germline CDR1 and CDR2: SGHTA and FQGNSA. This CDR3 spans 14 amino acids. As DNA, the CDR3 is TGTGCCAGCAGCTTAGGCGGGGGTTGGGACGAGCAGTACTTC. It codes for CASSLGGGWDEQYF.

The gene calls are TRBV5-1 and TRBJ1-1, with 10 nucleotides matching TRBD1. Germline V gives CDR1 SGHRS, CDR2 YFSETQ. The J segment lost 7 bases and the V segment lost 4 bases, leaving 7 bases of the junction unmatched. This CDR3 comprises 14 residues. The CDR3 loop is CASSPRQGASEAFF. The CDR3 DNA reads TGCGCCAGCAGCCCGCGACAGGGGGCGAGTGAAGCTTTCTTT.

V and J are TRBV5-6 and TRBJ1-2, with D possibly TRBD1 on 6 matching bases. V was clipped by 0 bases and J by 4 bases, with 10 bases between them. The CDR3 contains 14 residues. The germline CDR1 and CDR2 sequences are SGHDT and YYEEEE. The CDR3 protein is CASSLAGTTYGYTF. CDR3 in DNA: TGTGCCAGCAGCTTGGCCGGGACAACCTATGGCTACACCTTC.

CDR3 sequence reads: CASSLSGGDANIQYF. The DNA for the CDR3 is TGTGCCAGCAGCCTTAGCGGGGGGGACGCCAACATTCAGTACTTC. J is TRBJ2-4 and V is TRBV6-5, with 11 positions matching TRBD2. J lost 7 bases, V lost 6 bases, and 8 bases had no gene match. The CDR3 is 15 amino acids. Germline lookup yields CDR1 MNHEY and CDR2 SVGAGI.

The rearrangement links TRBV6-6 to TRBJ2-7, with 8 bases aligning to TRBD1. This CDR3 has 13 amino acids. The trim removed 4 bases at V and 5 bases at J, leaving 4 bases unmatched. Per the germline V gene, CDR1 is MNHNY and CDR2 is SVGAGI (reference sequence). CDR3 loop: CASSFRGLNEQYF. In DNA, the CDR3 is TGTGCCAGCAGTTTCAGGGGGCTGAACGAGCAGTACTTC.

The rearrangement uses TRBV11-2 and TRBJ1-2; D is uncertain. V lost 5 bases and J lost 3, with 10 bases in between. This CDR3 has 13 residues. Germline V gives CDR1 SGHAT, CDR2 FQNNGV. CDR3 residues: CASSPAGYYGYTF. The CDR3 bases are TGTGCCAGCAGCCCCGCCGGGTACTATGGCTACACCTTC.

The chain employs TRBV5-1 and TRBJ2-7, with 9 positions matching TRBD1. CDR1 and CDR2 from the germline V gene are SGHRS and YFSETQ. J was trimmed by 5 bases and V by 2 bases; bases with no gene match: 11. There are 16 residues in the CDR3. The CDR3 DNA sequence: TGCGCCAGCAGCTTTGGGGCCGGGACAGGGAACAACGAGCAGTACTTC. It translates to CASSFGAGTGNNEQYF.

The rearrangement joins TRBV18 to TRBJ2-1; 8 nucleotides align to TRBD2. CDR3 length: 15 residues. The germline CDR1 and CDR2 sequences are KGHSH and LQKENI. V shed 3 bases and J 8 bases; nucleotides not matched to a gene: 9. CDR3: CASSPVTSGSHEQFF. CDR3 sequence (DNA): TGTGCCAGCTCACCGGTTACTAGCGGTTCCCATGAGCAGTTCTTC.

The CDR3 protein is CASSLGSGGPSYEQYF. The CDR3 DNA reads as TGTGCCAGCAGCTTGGGTAGCGGGGGGCCCTCCTACGAGCAGTACTTC. The chain has TRBV5-4 and TRBJ2-7; 10 nucleotides line up with TRBD2. The length of the CDR3 is 16 residues. The germline CDR1 and CDR2 sequences are SGHNT and YYREEE (reference sequence). Losses at the gene ends were 0 bases for V and 0 bases for J; bases not matched to a gene: 3.

As to this clone: One base away lies a much larger clone, so this may be a sequencing read error. The rearrangement joins TRBV2 to TRBJ2-7; D gene uncertain. This CDR3 has 11 residues. Looked up from germline, CDR1 is SNHLY and CDR2 is FYNNEI. Trimming cost V 4 bases and J 3 bases, with 4 bases left between them. CDR3 loop: CASSANYEQYF. The CDR3 DNA reads as TGTGCCAGCAGTGCCAACTACGAGCAGTACTTC. Using reference TRBV2 and TRBJ2-7 for the parts outside the CDR3, the full variable domain is EPEVTQTPSHQVTQMGQEVILRCVPISNHLYFYWYRQILGQKVEFLVSFYNNEISEKSEIFDDQFSVERPDGSNFTLKIRSTKLEDSAMYFCASSANYEQYFGPGTRLTVT.

The rearrangement uses TRBV5-1 and TRBJ2-1, with D possibly matching TRBD2 (7 bases). V was clipped by 5 bases and J by 9 bases, with 24 bases between them. CDR3 length equals 16 residues. The germline V gene encodes CDR1 SGHRS and CDR2 YFSETQ. The CDR3 DNA reads as TGCGCCAGCAGAACCACGGGGGGCCCTCTTTATTCTGAGCAGTTCTTC. The encoded protein is CASRTTGGPLYSEQFF.

This clone appeared a single time. J is TRBJ2-2 and V is TRBV5-5; weak D call: TRBD1 (5 bases). The CDR3 sequence is 15 residues long. CDR1 and CDR2 (germline): SGHKS, YYEKEE (reference sequence). V was trimmed by 0 bases and J by 3 bases, leaving 9 bases between them. CDR3 amino acids: CASSLEGRDTGELFF. DNA for the CDR3: TGTGCCAGCAGCTTGGAAGGCAGGGACACCGGGGAGCTGTTTTTT.

The CDR3 DNA reads TGTGCCAGCAGCCGGACAGACACCTCATATGGCTACACCTTC. The encoded protein is CASSRTDTSYGYTF. V gene TRBV25-1 combines with J gene TRBJ1-2, with a weak D call TRBD1 (6 bases). V was cut by 6 bases and J by 5 bases, with 16 bases left in between. This CDR3 region has 14 residues. Germline V lookup: CDR1 MGHDK, CDR2 SYGVNS.

The sample holds a few counts of this clone. The chain couples TRBV6-6 to TRBJ1-3; weak D call: TRBD1 (5 bases). Trimming removed 2 bases from V and 0 bases from J, with 11 bases in between. The CDR3 covers 16 residues. Germline V CDR1 and CDR2: MNHNY, SVGAGI (reference sequence). Here the CDR3 reads CASSYRGQDSGNTIYF. The CDR3 coding sequence is TGTGCCAGCAGTTACAGGGGCCAGGACTCTGGAAACACCATATATTTT.